This T cell receptor beta chain was captured by sequencing in a study of blood T cell repertoires in COVID-19. Looking at the study overall: Samples came from the United States, Italy and Spain, spanning acute and convalescent COVID-19.

Assay: immunoSEQ multiplex PCR; the TCRdb copy retains only in-frame clones and omits some. There are 250,000 to 350,000 clones in the sample; 70% to 90% occur only once, and roughly 4.3% lies in the top ten. The germline gives CDR1 LGHDT, CDR2 YNNKEL (reference sequence). V was cut by 6 bases and J by 7 bases, with 16 bases left in between. This CDR3 has 15 residues. Clinical histories supplied by participants themselves formed the basis of cohort assignment. Cohort 3 recovered donors had two negative PCRs, clearance, or symptom resolution. The specimen was PBMCs or T cells enriched from blood (not recorded which). The source of this sequence is a woman in her thirties who had recovered from COVID-19. The rearrangement joins TRBV3-1 (or the pseudogene TRBV3-2) to TRBJ1-6; no clear D gene. CDR3 coding DNA: TGTGCCAGCAGTGTCACAGCCGGTGGAAATTCACCCCTCCACTTT. This sequence encodes CASSVTAGGNSPLHF.